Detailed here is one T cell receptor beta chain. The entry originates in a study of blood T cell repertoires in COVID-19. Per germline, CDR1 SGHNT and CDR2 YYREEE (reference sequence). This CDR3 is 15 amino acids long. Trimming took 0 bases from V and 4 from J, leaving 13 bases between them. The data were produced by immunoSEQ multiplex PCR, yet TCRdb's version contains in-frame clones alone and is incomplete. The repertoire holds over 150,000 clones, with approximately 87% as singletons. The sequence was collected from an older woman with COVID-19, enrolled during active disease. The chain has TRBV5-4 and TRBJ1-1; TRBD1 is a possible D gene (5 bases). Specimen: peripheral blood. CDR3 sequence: CASSLGEGRGTEAFF. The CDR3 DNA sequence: TGTGCCAGCAGCTTGGGGGAGGGGCGGGGCACTGAAGCTTTCTTT. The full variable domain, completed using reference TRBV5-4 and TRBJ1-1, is ETGVTQSPTHLIKTRGQQVTLRCSSQSGHNTVSWYQQALGQGPQFIFQYYREEENGRGNFPPRFSGLQFPNYSSELNVNALELDDSALYLCASSLGEGRGTEAFFGQGTRLTVV.